The next 24 T cell receptor beta chains were all read from a single sample in a study of T-cell memory formation after mild COVID-19 (dated by TCRdb to about 2021). Library preparation used 5' RACE. TCRdb names Illumina NovaSeq 6000 as the instrument used. The public reads were reprocessed in TCRdb via fastp at Q25 and MiXCR, keeping in-frame beta chains. Merged by CDR3 protein, the rows form single entries marked with the most common genes and DNA. A total of about 150,000 distinct CDR3 sequences appear in this sample, approximately 13% of them only once. The ten largest clonotypes hold 3% to 4% of the sample. Sequencing input: PBMCs or a T cell subset sorted from them (not recorded which). These receptors all come from a man aged 18 to 29 who had mild COVID-19 (a few samples of this study predate the infection). The sample titles of this study are shuffled in the database, so cell type and time point are left out; the donor was told from shared clones.

The sample holds many counts of this clonotype. The chain carries TRBV5-1 and TRBJ1-1, with D perhaps TRBD1 (5 bases). From germline, CDR1 is SGHRS and CDR2 YFSETQ. Trimming left V 3 bases short and J 2 bases short, with 11 bases between. This CDR3 region has 14 residues. CDR3 sequence reads: CASSSYGGNTEAFF. In DNA, the CDR3 is TGCGCCAGCAGCTCGTATGGGGGAAACACTGAAGCTTTCTTT.

This clonotype has more than one count but fewer than ten. The genes are TRBV6-2 or TRBV6-3 and TRBJ1-6; the D gene is possibly TRBD1 (5 bases). The V gene lost 6 bases and the J gene lost 6 bases, with 15 bases spanning the gap. Germline CDR1 reads MNHEY; CDR2 reads SVGEGT. The CDR3 is 15 residues long. The CDR3 loop reads CASSYAGTLNSPLHF. The DNA of the CDR3 is TGTGCCAGCAGCTATGCCGGGACTCTTAATTCACCCCTCCACTTT.

This clonotype was counted a few times. The chain employs TRBV5-6 and TRBJ1-2, with no clear D. CDR3 size: 14 residues. Trimming shortened V by 3 bases and J by 2 bases, and 11 bases separated the two germline ends. Germline V gives CDR1 SGHDT, CDR2 YYEEEE. The CDR3 region has the DNA TGTGCCAGCAGCTCCCCGCCGCCCAACTATGGCTACACCTTC. This encodes CASSSPPPNYGYTF.

This clonotype showed up just a few times. J is TRBJ2-1 and V is TRBV18; D unclear. This CDR3 spans 12 amino acids. The germline V gene has CDR1 KGHSH and CDR2 LQKENI. With 4 bases removed from V and 6 bases from J, the gap between germline ends came to 7 bases. CDR3 coding DNA: TGTGCCAGCTCACGGGCCCGCAATGAGCAGTTCTTC. It encodes CASSRARNEQFF.

V and J are TRBV6-1 and TRBJ1-1; the match to TRBD1 covers 7 bases. V dropped 11 bases and J dropped 1; count of bases not matched to a gene: 13. CDR1 and CDR2 (germline): MNHNS, SASEGT. This CDR3 is 15 amino acids long. The CDR3 bases are TGTGCCGTAAGGTCGGGACAGACTTCGAACACTGAAGCTTTCTTT. It encodes CAVRSGQTSNTEAFF.

The chain joins TRBV6-2 or TRBV6-3 to TRBJ2-7, with 8 bases identical to TRBD1. This CDR3 is 14 amino acids long. Germline V gene sequence: CDR1 MNHEY, CDR2 SVGEGT. J gave up 7 bases and V 2 bases, and 7 bases lay outside the gene matches. This chain's CDR3 is CASSYRQGAGEQYF. The CDR3 DNA sequence: TGTGCCAGCAGTTACCGTCAGGGGGCAGGTGAGCAGTACTTC.

There are a few counts of this clonotype. The chain joins TRBV5-6 to TRBJ2-7; TRBD1 or TRBD2 may be the D gene (5 bases each). Germline lookup yields CDR1 SGHDT and CDR2 YYEEEE. Trimming took 0 bases from V and 1 from J, leaving 11 bases between them. The CDR3 totals 15 residues. CDR3 in amino acids: CASSLEGTLSYEQYF. The DNA for the CDR3 is TGTGCCAGCAGCTTGGAGGGGACGCTTTCCTACGAGCAGTACTTC.

In its sample, this clonotype was seen many times. The chain employs TRBV5-1 and TRBJ1-1; possible D gene TRBD1, 6 bases. Trimming stripped 5 bases from V and 6 bases from J, with 14 bases between. Germline CDR1 is SGHRS and CDR2 is YFSETQ. This CDR3 contains 13 residues. This CDR3 reads CASSDLQGPEAFF. DNA of the CDR3: TGCGCCAGCAGTGACCTGCAGGGGCCTGAAGCTTTCTTT.

This clonotype was observed a few times. The chain combines TRBV11-2 with TRBJ2-2; 9 bases are a match to TRBD1. Germline CDR1 SGHAT, CDR2 FQNNGV. Losses at the gene ends were 10 bases for V and 4 bases for J; bases not matched to a gene: 16. The CDR3 runs to 17 residues. The CDR3 sequence is CATRRGTGNLGTGELFF. As DNA, the CDR3 is TGTGCCACCAGGCGGGGGACAGGGAATCTAGGCACCGGGGAGCTGTTTTTT. Full variable domain (outside the CDR3, taken from reference TRBV11-2 and TRBJ2-2): EAGVAQSPRYKIIEKRQSVAFWCNPISGHATLYWYQQILGQGPKLLIQFQNNGVVDDSQLPKDRFSAERLKGVDSTLKIQPAKLEDSAVYLCATRRGTGNLGTGELFFGEGSRLTVL.

This clonotype showed up just a few times. This rearrangement joins TRBV28 to TRBJ2-7; TRBD1 agrees at 8 bases. The CDR3 covers 14 residues. V gave up 5 bases and J gave up 0 bases; unmatched junction bases: 3. The germline gives CDR1 MDHEN, CDR2 SYDVKM. CDR3 in DNA: TGTGCCAGCAGTCGGACAGGGAACTCCTACGAGCAGTACTTC. Its protein is CASSRTGNSYEQYF.

This clonotype was picked up a small number of times. J is TRBJ2-5 and V is TRBV7-2, with 13 bases identical to TRBD2. Germline-derived CDR1 and CDR2 are SGHTA and FQGNSA. V lost 2 bases to trimming and J lost 4 bases; unmatched junction nucleotides: 4. This CDR3 is built from 16 residues. The CDR3 loop is CASSLTSGGGLETQYF. The CDR3 coding sequence is TGTGCCAGCAGCTTAACTAGCGGGGGGGGCTTAGAGACCCAGTACTTC.

This clonotype occurred a few times. This chain uses TRBV5-4 with TRBJ2-3; D gene unclear. There are 14 residues in the CDR3. Germline CDR1 is SGHNT and CDR2 is YYREEE (reference sequence). Trimming shortened V by 4 bases and J by 0 bases, and 9 bases separated the two germline ends. The CDR3 here is CASSPRRSTDTQYF. CDR3 nucleotides: TGTGCCAGCAGCCCACGACGTAGCACAGATACGCAGTATTTT. Variable domain in full (rest from reference TRBV5-4 and TRBJ2-3): ETGVTQSPTHLIKTRGQQVTLRCSSQSGHNTVSWYQQALGQGPQFIFQYYREEENGRGNFPPRFSGLQFPNYSSELNVNALELDDSALYLCASSPRRSTDTQYFGPGTRLTVL.

This clonotype was seen more than once but under ten times. The J gene is TRBJ1-2, the V gene TRBV7-2; no definite D call. CDR1 and CDR2 from the germline V gene are SGHTA and FQGNSA. The CDR3 extends over 15 amino acids. Trimming left V 3 bases short and J 2 bases short, with 13 bases between. The CDR3 DNA reads as TGTGCCAGCAGCTTTTCGGGAGGAGGGAACTATGGCTACACCTTC. Translation gives CASSFSGGGNYGYTF.

This clonotype appeared a few times. This rearrangement joins TRBV10-1 to TRBJ2-3; weak D call: TRBD2 (8 bases). CDR3 size: 15 residues. Trimming pared 3 bases from V and 4 bases from J, leaving 14 bases between. Germline CDR1 is WNHNN and CDR2 is SYGVQD (reference sequence). For the CDR3, the DNA is TGCGCCAGCAGTGAAGGGACAGCGGGGGCAGATACGCAGTATTTT. The encoded protein is CASSEGTAGADTQYF.

This clonotype has a count of ten or more. This sequence joins TRBV28 and TRBJ2-7; TRBD1 is a possible D gene (8 bases). The CDR3 covers 15 residues. V lost 4 bases and J 11 bases, leaving 24 bases between the germline ends. Germline CDR1 is MDHEN and CDR2 is SYDVKM. The DNA for the CDR3 is TGTGCCAGCAGTTCACCCGGACAGGGAGGGAGTGGGGAGTACTTC. Its translation: CASSSPGQGGSGEYF.

This clonotype was seen more than once but under ten times. The rearrangement uses TRBV6-2 or TRBV6-3 and TRBJ2-5, with D possibly matching TRBD2 (5 bases). This CDR3 comprises 14 residues. CDR1 and CDR2 (germline): MNHEY, SVGEGT. Trimming removed 6 bases at V and 7 bases at J, with 18 bases between. The CDR3 loop is CASSWGTAAGTQYF. The CDR3 DNA is TGTGCCAGCAGCTGGGGAACCGCCGCGGGGACCCAGTACTTC.

The rearrangement joins TRBV12-3 or TRBV12-4 to TRBJ1-1; D unclear. V lost 1 base, J lost 10 bases, and 13 bases lay in between. The CDR3 loop spans 13 amino acids. Written as DNA, the CDR3 is TGTGCCAGCAGTTTAGAGGAACCATACAGAGCTTTCTTT. Its protein is CASSLEEPYRAFF.

The chain combines TRBV6-5 with TRBJ1-6; TRBD1 is a possible D gene (5 bases). Germline-derived CDR1 and CDR2 are MNHEY and SVGAGI. Trimming stripped 6 bases from V and 4 bases from J, with 16 bases between. The CDR3 runs to 16 residues. The CDR3 sequence: CASSREDTGYNSPLHF. CDR3 sequence (DNA): TGTGCCAGCAGCCGCGAGGACACGGGATATAATTCACCCCTCCACTTT.

The V gene is TRBV5-1, the J gene TRBJ2-7, with D uncertain. The germline V and J ends were trimmed by 0 bases and 2 bases, with 6 bases remaining between them. Germline V gene lookup returns CDR1 SGHRS and CDR2 YFSETQ. The CDR3 runs 13 residues. CDR3 sequence (DNA): TGCGCCAGCAGCTTGGGATCGACCTACGAGCAGTACTTC. It specifies CASSLGSTYEQYF.

The DNA of the CDR3 is TGCAGTGCTAGTAATGTTGGGCAGGGCAACTCCTACGAGCAGTACTTC. This codes for CSASNVGQGNSYEQYF. V is TRBV20-1 and J is TRBJ2-7; D possibly corresponds to TRBD1 (5 bases). The CDR3 runs 16 residues. Between the trimmed V and J ends, which lost 3 bases and 0 bases, there was a span of 18 bases. In germline, CDR1 is DFQATT, CDR2 SNEGSKA (reference sequence).

This clonotype occurred a few times. The chain employs TRBV7-8 and TRBJ2-1, with TRBD2 as a possible D gene (5 bases). This CDR3 comprises 13 residues. Per the germline V gene, CDR1 is SGHVS and CDR2 is FQNEAQ. The V and J ends lost 4 bases and 9 bases respectively, with 13 bases between them. CDR3 protein: CASSSPTRSEQFF. In DNA form, the CDR3 reads TGTGCCAGCAGCTCTCCCACTAGGAGTGAGCAGTTCTTC.

This clonotype was recorded a few times. This chain joins TRBV29-1 and TRBJ2-1; weak D call: TRBD2 (5 bases). Germline V gene lookup returns CDR1 SQVTM and CDR2 ANQGSEA. This CDR3 contains 11 residues. Trimming shortened V by 6 bases and J by 2 bases, and 5 bases separated the two germline ends. The CDR3 DNA is TGCAGCGTGGGAGCCTACAATGAGCAGTTCTTC. The encoded protein is CSVGAYNEQFF.

For the CDR3, the DNA is TGCAGTGCTCCCAGACAGGGTGTCGATGCAAAACTGTTTTTT. Amino acid sequence: CSAPRQGVDAKLFF. The chain is built from TRBV20-1 and TRBJ1-4, with 7 nucleotides matching TRBD1. The ends lost 5 bases at V and 10 bases at J; junction bases unmatched: 13. This CDR3 is 14 amino acids long. Germline values: CDR1 DFQATT, CDR2 SNEGSKA (reference sequence).

This clonotype was counted a few times. The V call is TRBV5-1, the J call TRBJ1-1; D is undetermined. Germline CDR1 reads SGHRS; CDR2 reads YFSETQ. The germline V and J ends were trimmed by 0 bases and 1 base, with 7 bases remaining between them. CDR3 size: 14 residues. The CDR3 region is CASSLGWGNTEAFF. The CDR3 nucleotides read TGCGCCAGCAGCTTGGGATGGGGGAACACTGAAGCTTTCTTT.